This T cell receptor (beta chain) is from a study of OX40 agonist ivuxolimab in advanced cancers. Libraries were prepared by immunoSEQ multiplex PCR; TCRdb keeps only in-frame clonotypes and omits some of them. The sample yields about 31,000 clones, about 80% seen once. Germline V CDR1 and CDR2: ENHRY, SYGVKD. CDR3 length equals 18 residues. V lost 4 bases, J lost 0 bases, and 16 bases lay in between. The J gene is TRBJ1-6, the V gene TRBV10-3; D is uncertain. The sample was CD4+ or CD8+ T cells sorted from blood, taken in a trial of the OX40 agonist ivuxolimab. The TCR sequence derives from an adult with an advanced solid tumor such as melanoma, head and neck, liver or kidney cancer. As DNA, the CDR3 is TGTGCCATCAGTGCCCTGCCCGCGGAGAGCTCCTATAATTCACCCCTCCACTTT. The encoded protein is CAISALPAESSYNSPLHF.